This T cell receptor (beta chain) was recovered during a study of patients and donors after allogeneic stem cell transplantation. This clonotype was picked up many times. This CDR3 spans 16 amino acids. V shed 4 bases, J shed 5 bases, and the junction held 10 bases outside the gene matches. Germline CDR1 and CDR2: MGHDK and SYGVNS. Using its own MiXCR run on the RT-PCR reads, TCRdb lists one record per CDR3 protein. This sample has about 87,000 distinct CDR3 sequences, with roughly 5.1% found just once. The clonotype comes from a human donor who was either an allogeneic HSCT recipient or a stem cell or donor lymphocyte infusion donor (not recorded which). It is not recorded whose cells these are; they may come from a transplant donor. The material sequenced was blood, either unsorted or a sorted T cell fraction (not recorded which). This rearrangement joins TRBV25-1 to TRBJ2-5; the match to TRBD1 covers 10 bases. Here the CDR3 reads CASSGGDRGQGETQYF. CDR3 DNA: TGTGCCAGCAGTGGTGGAGACAGGGGGCAAGGGGAGACCCAGTACTTC.